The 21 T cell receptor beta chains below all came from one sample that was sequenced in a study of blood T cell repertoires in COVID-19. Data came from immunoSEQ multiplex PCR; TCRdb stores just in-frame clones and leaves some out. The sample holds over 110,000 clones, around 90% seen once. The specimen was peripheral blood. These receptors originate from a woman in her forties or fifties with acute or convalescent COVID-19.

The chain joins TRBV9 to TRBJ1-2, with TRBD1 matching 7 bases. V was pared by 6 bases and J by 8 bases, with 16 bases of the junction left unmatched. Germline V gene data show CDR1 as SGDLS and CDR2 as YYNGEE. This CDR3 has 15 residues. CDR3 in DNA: TGTGCCAGCACAACTAACCGACAGGGAGGTTGGGGCTACACCTTC. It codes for CASTTNRQGGWGYTF.

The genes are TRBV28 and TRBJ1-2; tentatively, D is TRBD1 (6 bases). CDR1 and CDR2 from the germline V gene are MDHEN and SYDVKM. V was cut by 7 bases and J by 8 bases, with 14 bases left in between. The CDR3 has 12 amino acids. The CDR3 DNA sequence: TGTGCCAGCAACCTCCCCAGGGGCGGCTACACCTTC. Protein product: CASNLPRGGYTF.

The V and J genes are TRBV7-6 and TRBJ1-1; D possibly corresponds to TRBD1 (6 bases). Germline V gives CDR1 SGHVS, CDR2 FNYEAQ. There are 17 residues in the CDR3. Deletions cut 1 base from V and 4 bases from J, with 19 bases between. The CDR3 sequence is CASSLGTAGDWSTEAFF. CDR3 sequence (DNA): TGTGCCAGCAGCTTAGGGACCGCAGGGGATTGGTCCACTGAAGCTTTCTTT. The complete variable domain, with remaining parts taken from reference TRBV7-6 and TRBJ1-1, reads GAGVSQSPRYKVTKRGQDVALRCDPISGHVSLYWYRQALGQGPEFLTYFNYEAQQDKSGLPNDRFSAERPEGSISTLTIQRTEQRDSAMYRCASSLGTAGDWSTEAFFGQGTRLTVV.

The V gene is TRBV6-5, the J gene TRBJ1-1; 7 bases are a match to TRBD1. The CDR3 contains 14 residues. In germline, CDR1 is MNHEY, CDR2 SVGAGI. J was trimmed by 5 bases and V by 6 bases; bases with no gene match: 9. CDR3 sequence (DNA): TGTGCCAGCAGATGGGACAGCTTAAAGACTGAAGCTTTCTTT. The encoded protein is CASRWDSLKTEAFF.

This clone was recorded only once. CDR3 bases: TGTGCCAGCAGTTTCCGCAGGGTAGCCACTAACTATGGCTACACCTTC. It encodes CASSFRRVATNYGYTF. The chain links TRBV27 to TRBJ1-2; D may be TRBD1 (5 bases). The CDR3 consists of 16 residues. Germline assignment: CDR1 MNHEY and CDR2 SMNVEV (reference sequence). The germline V and J ends were trimmed by 3 bases and 0 bases, with 14 bases remaining between them.

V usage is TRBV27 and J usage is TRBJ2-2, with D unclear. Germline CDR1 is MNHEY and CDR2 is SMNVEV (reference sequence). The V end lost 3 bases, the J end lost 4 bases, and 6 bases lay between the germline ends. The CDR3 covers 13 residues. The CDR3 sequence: CASSLMRTGELFF. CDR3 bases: TGTGCCAGCAGTTTGATGCGCACCGGGGAGCTGTTTTTT.

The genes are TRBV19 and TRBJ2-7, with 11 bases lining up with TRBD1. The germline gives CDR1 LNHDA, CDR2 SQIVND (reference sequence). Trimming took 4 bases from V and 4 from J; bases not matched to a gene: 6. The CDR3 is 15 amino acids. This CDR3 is CASSTIGTGGYEQYF. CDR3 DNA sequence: TGTGCCAGTAGTACGATCGGGACAGGGGGGTACGAGCAGTACTTC. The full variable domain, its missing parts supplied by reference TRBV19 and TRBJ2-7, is DGGITQSPKYLFRKEGQNVTLSCEQNLNHDAMYWYRQDPGQGLRLIYYSQIVNDFQKGDIAEGYSVSREKKESFPLTVTSAQKNPTAFYLCASSTIGTGGYEQYFGPGTRLTVT.

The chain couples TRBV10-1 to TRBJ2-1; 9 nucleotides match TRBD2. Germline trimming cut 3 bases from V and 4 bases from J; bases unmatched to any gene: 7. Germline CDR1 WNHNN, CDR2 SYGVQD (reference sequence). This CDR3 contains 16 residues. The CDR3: CASSDSGSHVYNEQFF. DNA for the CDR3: TGCGCCAGCAGTGATAGCGGGAGTCATGTATACAATGAGCAGTTCTTC.

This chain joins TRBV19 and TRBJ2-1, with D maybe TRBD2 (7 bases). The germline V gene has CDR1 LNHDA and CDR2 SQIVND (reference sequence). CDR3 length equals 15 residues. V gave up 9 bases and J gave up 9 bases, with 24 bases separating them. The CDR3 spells CASLYREGSQREQFF. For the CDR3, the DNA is TGTGCCAGCCTCTACAGGGAGGGGTCACAACGTGAGCAGTTCTTC.

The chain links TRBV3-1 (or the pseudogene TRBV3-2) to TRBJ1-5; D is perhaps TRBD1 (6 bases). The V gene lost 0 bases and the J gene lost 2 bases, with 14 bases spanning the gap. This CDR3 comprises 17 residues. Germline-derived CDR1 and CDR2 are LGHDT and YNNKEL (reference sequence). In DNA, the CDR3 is TGTGCCAGCAGCCAAGATTCGGGGGGCAGTGGCAATCAGCCCCAGCATTTT. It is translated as CASSQDSGGSGNQPQHF.

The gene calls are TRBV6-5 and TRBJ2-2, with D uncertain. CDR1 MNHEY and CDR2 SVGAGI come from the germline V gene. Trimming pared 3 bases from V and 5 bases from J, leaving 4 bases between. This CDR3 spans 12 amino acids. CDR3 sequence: CASSYSTGELFF. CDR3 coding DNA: TGTGCCAGCAGTTATAGTACCGGGGAGCTGTTTTTT.

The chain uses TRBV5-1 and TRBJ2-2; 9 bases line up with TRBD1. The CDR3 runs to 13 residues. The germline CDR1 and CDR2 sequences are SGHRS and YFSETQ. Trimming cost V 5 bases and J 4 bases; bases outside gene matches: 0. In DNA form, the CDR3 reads TGCGCCAGCAGGGGACAGGGCACCGGGGAGCTGTTTTTT. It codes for CASRGQGTGELFF.

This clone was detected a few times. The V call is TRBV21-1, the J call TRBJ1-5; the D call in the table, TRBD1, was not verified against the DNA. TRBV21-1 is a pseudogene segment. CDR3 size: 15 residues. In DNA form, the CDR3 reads TGTGCCAGCAGCAGCCGGACAGAGGGTACTCAGCCCCAGCATTTT. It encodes CASSSRTEGTQPQHF.

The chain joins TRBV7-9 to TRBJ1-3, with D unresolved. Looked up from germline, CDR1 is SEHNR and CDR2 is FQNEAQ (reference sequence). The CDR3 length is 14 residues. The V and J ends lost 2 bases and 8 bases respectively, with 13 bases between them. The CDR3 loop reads CASSLTQVWDTIYF. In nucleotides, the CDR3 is TGTGCCAGCAGCTTAACCCAGGTCTGGGACACCATATATTTT.

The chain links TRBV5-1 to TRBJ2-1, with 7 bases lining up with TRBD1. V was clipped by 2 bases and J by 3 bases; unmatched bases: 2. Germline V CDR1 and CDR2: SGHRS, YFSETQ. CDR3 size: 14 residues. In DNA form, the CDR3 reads TGCGCCAGCAGCTTCCAGGGGGACTACAATGAGCAGTTCTTC. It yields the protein CASSFQGDYNEQFF. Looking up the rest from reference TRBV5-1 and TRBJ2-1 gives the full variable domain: KAGVTQTPRYLIKTRGQQVTLSCSPISGHRSVSWYQQTPGQGLQFLFEYFSETQRNKGNFPGRFSGRQFSNSRSEMNVSTLELGDSALYLCASSFQGDYNEQFFGPGTRLTVL.

The CDR3 sequence: CASRYPSGSRAGELFF. CDR3 DNA sequence: TGTGCCAGCAGGTACCCGAGCGGGAGTAGAGCCGGGGAGCTGTTTTTT. V gene TRBV6-5 combines with J gene TRBJ2-2; 8 positions agree with TRBD2. The CDR3 extends over 16 amino acids. V dropped 6 bases and J dropped 6; count of bases not matched to a gene: 12. Looked up from germline, CDR1 is MNHEY and CDR2 is SVGAGI.

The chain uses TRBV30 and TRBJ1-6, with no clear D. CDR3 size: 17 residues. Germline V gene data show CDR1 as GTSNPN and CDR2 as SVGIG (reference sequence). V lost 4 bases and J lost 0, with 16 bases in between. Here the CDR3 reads CAWKIKESSSYNSPLHF. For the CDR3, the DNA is TGTGCCTGGAAAATTAAAGAATCGAGCTCCTATAATTCACCCCTCCACTTT.

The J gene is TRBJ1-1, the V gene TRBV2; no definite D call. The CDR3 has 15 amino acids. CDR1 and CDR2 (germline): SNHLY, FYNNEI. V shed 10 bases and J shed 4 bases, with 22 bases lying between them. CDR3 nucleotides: TGTGCCATCGACATAGTGGTTCGGGAGTCCACTGAAGCTTTCTTT. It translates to CAIDIVVRESTEAFF.

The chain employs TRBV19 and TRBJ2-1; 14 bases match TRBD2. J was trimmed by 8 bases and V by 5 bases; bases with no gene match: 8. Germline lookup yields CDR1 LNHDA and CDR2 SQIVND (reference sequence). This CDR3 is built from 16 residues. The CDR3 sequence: CASSAAGTSGSYEQFF. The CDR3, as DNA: TGTGCCAGTAGTGCCGCCGGGACTAGCGGGAGCTATGAGCAGTTCTTC.

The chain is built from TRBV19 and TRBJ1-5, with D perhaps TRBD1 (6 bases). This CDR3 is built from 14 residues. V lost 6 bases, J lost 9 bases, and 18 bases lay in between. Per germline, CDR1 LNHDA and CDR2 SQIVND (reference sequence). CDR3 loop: CASSSGTLYMPQHF. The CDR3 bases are TGTGCCAGTAGCTCCGGGACACTTTATATGCCCCAGCATTTT.

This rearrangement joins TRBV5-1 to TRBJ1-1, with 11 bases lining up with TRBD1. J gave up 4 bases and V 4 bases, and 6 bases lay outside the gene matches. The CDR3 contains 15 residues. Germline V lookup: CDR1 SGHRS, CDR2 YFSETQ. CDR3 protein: CASSLDRGLGTEAFF. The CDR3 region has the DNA TGCGCCAGCAGCCTGGACAGGGGGCTTGGCACTGAAGCTTTCTTT.